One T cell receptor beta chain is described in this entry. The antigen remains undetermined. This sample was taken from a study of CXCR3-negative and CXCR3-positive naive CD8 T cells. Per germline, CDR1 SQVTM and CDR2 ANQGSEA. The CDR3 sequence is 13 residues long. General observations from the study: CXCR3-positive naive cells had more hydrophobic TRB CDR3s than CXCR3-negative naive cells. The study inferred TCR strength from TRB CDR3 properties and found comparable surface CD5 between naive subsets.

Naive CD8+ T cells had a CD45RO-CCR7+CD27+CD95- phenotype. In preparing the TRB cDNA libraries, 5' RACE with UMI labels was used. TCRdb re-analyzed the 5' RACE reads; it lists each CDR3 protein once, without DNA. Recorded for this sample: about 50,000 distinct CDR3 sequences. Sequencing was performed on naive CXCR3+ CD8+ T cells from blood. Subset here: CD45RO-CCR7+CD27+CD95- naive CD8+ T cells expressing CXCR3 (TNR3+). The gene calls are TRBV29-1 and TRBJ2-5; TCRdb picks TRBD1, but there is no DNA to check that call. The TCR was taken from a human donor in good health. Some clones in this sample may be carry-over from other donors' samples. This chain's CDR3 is CSARAGGRETQYF.